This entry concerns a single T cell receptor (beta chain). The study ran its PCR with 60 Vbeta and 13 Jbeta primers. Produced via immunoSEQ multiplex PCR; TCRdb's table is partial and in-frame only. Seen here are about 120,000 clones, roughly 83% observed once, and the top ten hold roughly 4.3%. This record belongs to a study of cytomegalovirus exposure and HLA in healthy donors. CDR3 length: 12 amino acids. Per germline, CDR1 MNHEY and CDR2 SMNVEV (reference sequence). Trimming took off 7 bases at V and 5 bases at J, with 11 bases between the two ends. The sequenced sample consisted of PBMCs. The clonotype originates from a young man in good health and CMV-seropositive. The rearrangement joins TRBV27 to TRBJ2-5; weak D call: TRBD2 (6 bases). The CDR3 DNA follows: TGTGCCAGCAAAGGTGGAGGGGAGACCCAGTACTTC. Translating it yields CASKGGGETQYF.